The 9 T cell receptor beta chains given below trace back to one sample, sequenced in a study of vaccination and CD4 T cells after COVID-19. MiXCR, run by TCRdb on the PCR reads, gives a single entry per CDR3 protein. Found here are 26,000 or so distinct CDR3 sequences, around 49% of them singletons; the top ten hold more than 5%. Time point reported: late sampling 161 to 241 days after vaccination in a few convalescent patients. The starting material was CD4+ T cells from blood, obtained about 7 months after SARS-CoV-2 vaccination. These receptors were obtained from a human donor who had recovered from COVID-19.

The rearrangement uses TRBV20-1 and TRBJ1-2; D possibly corresponds to TRBD1 (5 bases). Trimming took off 7 bases at V and 2 bases at J, with 17 bases between the two ends. This CDR3 contains 14 residues. CDR1 is DFQATT, CDR2 SNEGSKA, per germline (reference sequence). Here the CDR3 DNA reads TGCAGTGGGACATACATGGGTGGAAACTATGGCTACACCTTC. It translates to CSGTYMGGNYGYTF.

The chain joins TRBV7-6 to TRBJ2-1; D perhaps matches TRBD2 (5 bases). CDR1 is SGHVS and CDR2 is FNYEAQ in the germline V gene. V lost 5 bases to trimming and J lost 12 bases, with 17 bases between them. The CDR3 has 13 residues. CDR3 sequence reads: CASSTSLADLQFF. CDR3 coding DNA: TGTGCCAGCAGCACCTCCTTGGCGGACTTGCAGTTCTTC.

This CDR3 reads CSASKQGDYGYTF. DNA for the CDR3: TGCAGTGCTAGCAAACAGGGGGACTATGGCTACACCTTC. The chain is built from TRBV20-1 and TRBJ1-2; TRBD1 agrees at 8 bases. CDR1 is DFQATT and CDR2 is SNEGSKA in the germline V gene (reference sequence). This CDR3 is built from 13 residues. With V trimmed by 3 bases and J by 3 bases, 3 bases remained unmatched.

A few counts support this clonotype. The chain uses TRBV7-6 and TRBJ2-7, with TRBD1 identical over 7 bases. The germline CDR1 and CDR2 sequences are SGHVS and FNYEAQ. The CDR3 is 13 amino acids. V was pared by 5 bases and J by 0 bases, with 1 base of the junction left unmatched. CDR3: CASSPGGSYEQYF. The CDR3 DNA is TGTGCCAGCAGCCCAGGGGGCTCCTACGAGCAGTACTTC.

This rearrangement joins TRBV7-3 to TRBJ1-6; 10 bases align to TRBD1. The V gene end was trimmed by 3 bases and the J gene end by 9 bases; junction bases not matched to a gene: 8. The CDR3 consists of 16 residues. CDR1 and CDR2 (germline): SGHTA, FQGTGA. The CDR3 DNA sequence: TGTGCCAGCAGCTTCCGGGACAGGGGACGTGGTTCACCCCTCCACTTT. Encoded protein: CASSFRDRGRGSPLHF.

The sample holds a few counts of this clonotype. The chain uses TRBV7-9 and TRBJ1-2; 7 positions agree with TRBD1. The CDR3 totals 12 residues. CDR1 and CDR2 from the germline V gene are SEHNR and FQNEAQ (reference sequence). Trimming at V came to 5 bases and at J to 7 bases, leaving 4 bases not matched to a gene. This CDR3 reads CASSPGQVGYTF. CDR3 nucleotide sequence: TGTGCCAGCAGCCCCGGACAGGTTGGCTACACCTTC.

This clonotype was observed a few times. The CDR3, as DNA: TGTGCCAGCAGCTTTACAGGGGGCACTGAAGCTTTCTTT. This encodes CASSFTGGTEAFF. V usage is TRBV7-2 and J usage is TRBJ1-1; 8 bases are shared with TRBD1. V shed 3 bases and J 4 bases; nucleotides not matched to a gene: 1. Germline CDR1 SGHTA, CDR2 FQGNSA. The CDR3 loop spans 13 amino acids.

The V call is TRBV6-1, the J call TRBJ2-3; 10 positions match TRBD2. V was clipped by 7 bases and J by 4 bases; unmatched bases: 8. From germline, CDR1 is MNHNS and CDR2 SASEGT. This CDR3 spans 15 amino acids. The CDR3 coding sequence is TGTGCCAGCACTCCGACTAGCGGGCGACCAGATACGCAGTATTTT. Encoded protein: CASTPTSGRPDTQYF.

The chain combines TRBV27 with TRBJ2-6, with D unclear. V was cut by 5 bases and J by 2 bases, with 4 bases left in between. The CDR3 is made up of 13 amino acids. Per the germline V gene, CDR1 is MNHEY and CDR2 is SMNVEV (reference sequence). The CDR3 reads CASSKAGANVLTF. Written as DNA, the CDR3 is TGTGCCAGCAGTAAAGCTGGGGCCAACGTCCTGACTTTC.